This T cell receptor beta chain was captured in a study of blood T cells in healthy people across ages. The CDR3 runs 15 residues. V was cut by 1 base and J by 7 bases, with 15 bases left in between. Germline assignment: CDR1 SGHRS and CDR2 YFSETQ. Using a J-beta primer mix together with a sample-barcoded 5' primer, a second PCR was run for roughly 7 to 12 cycles. A template-switch adaptor that had 12 random nucleotides put a tag on each cDNA molecule. TCRdb re-called the 5' RACE reads with MiXCR, one entry per CDR3 protein. The table lists hundreds of thousands of distinct CDR3 sequences, around 43% of them singletons, with under 20% in the top ten. Per sample, a minimum of 6.5 million PBMCs were isolated.

The source is a man aged 55-75 years in good health. The sample was blood. This rearrangement joins TRBV5-1 to TRBJ2-1; D is possibly TRBD1 or TRBD2 (6 bases each). CDR3 DNA: TGCGCCAGCAGCTTGAACGACGGGGGCCCAAATGAGCAGTTCTTC. This encodes CASSLNDGGPNEQFF. Filled out from reference TRBV5-1 and TRBJ2-1, the complete variable domain reads KAGVTQTPRYLIKTRGQQVTLSCSPISGHRSVSWYQQTPGQGLQFLFEYFSETQRNKGNFPGRFSGRQFSNSRSEMNVSTLELGDSALYLCASSLNDGGPNEQFFGPGTRLTVL.